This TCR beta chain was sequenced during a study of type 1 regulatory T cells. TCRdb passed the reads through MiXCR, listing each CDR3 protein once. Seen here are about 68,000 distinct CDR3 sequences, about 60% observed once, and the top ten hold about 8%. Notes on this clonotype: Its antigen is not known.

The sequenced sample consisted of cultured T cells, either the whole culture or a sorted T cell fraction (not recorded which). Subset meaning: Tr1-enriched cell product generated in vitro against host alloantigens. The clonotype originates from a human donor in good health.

The CDR3 DNA follows: TGCAGCGTTGAAGATCGAGACGGGTCCTCCTACGAGCAGTACTTC. It codes for CSVEDRDGSSYEQYF. This chain links TRBV29-1 with TRBJ2-7; no clear D gene. Germline-derived CDR1 and CDR2 are SQVTM and ANQGSEA. V lost 0 bases and J 0 bases, leaving 12 bases between the germline ends. This CDR3 comprises 15 residues.